This TCR beta chain came from a study of T cell repertoires in cytomegalovirus infection. On the study more broadly: Peptides in the study included HLA-C-restricted and HLA-B-restricted CMV epitopes. In public TCR beta signatures, there were indications of both CMV infection and matching HLA type.

A single record per CDR3 protein comes from TCRdb applying MiXCR to the reads. The repertoire holds some 560,000 distinct CDR3 sequences, with roughly 42% as singletons. This clonotype was counted a few times. Its antigen remains unknown. This CDR3 region has 13 residues. The germline V and J ends were trimmed by 7 bases and 3 bases, with 12 bases remaining between them. Study-wide results and limits: Cumulative frequency (of public TCR beta family members) identified carriers of CMV plus the relevant HLA. Clonotype analysis showed dominance of the ex vivo response by HLA-C-restricted CMV-specific TCR beta clonotypes.

This receptor was taken from a human donor in good health (CMV status not recorded). Some clones in this sample may be carry-over from other donors' samples. The material sequenced was cultured PBMCs, taken from culture after CMV antigen stimulation. The J gene is TRBJ2-5, the V gene TRBV12-3 or TRBV12-4, with D perhaps matching TRBD1 (6 bases). This CDR3 is CASNTGTKETQYF. CDR3 nucleotide sequence: TGTGCCAGCAATACAGGGACAAAAGAGACCCAGTACTTC.